Listed here is a single T cell receptor (beta chain). The antigen remains unidentified. This sample is part of a study of chemoradiotherapy in HPV16-positive cancers. Sequenced by immunoSEQ multiplex PCR; TCRdb stores in-frame clones only, minus some. Of about 5,000 clones in the sample, 70% to 80% are singletons; the top ten hold around 5.8%. Findings of the study overall: In HPV16-positive patients, HPV-responsive T-cell expansion tracked better recurrence-free survival. HPV-specific T cells were functionally defined from only a couple of HPV16-positive patients.

Samples were taken several times over chemoradiotherapy. The sequence was obtained from a human donor with HPV-associated anogenital cancer. Sequencing was performed on tumor tissue, taken from a patient who underwent chemoradiotherapy.

The CDR3 here is CASSGTGGTGELFF. Written as DNA, the CDR3 is TGTGCCAGCAGCGGTACAGGGGGAACCGGGGAGCTGTTTTTT. The chain employs TRBV9 and TRBJ2-2; TRBD1 agrees at 8 bases. The germline gives CDR1 SGDLS, CDR2 YYNGEE. V gave up 3 bases and J gave up 5 bases; unmatched junction bases: 3. The CDR3 length is 14 residues.